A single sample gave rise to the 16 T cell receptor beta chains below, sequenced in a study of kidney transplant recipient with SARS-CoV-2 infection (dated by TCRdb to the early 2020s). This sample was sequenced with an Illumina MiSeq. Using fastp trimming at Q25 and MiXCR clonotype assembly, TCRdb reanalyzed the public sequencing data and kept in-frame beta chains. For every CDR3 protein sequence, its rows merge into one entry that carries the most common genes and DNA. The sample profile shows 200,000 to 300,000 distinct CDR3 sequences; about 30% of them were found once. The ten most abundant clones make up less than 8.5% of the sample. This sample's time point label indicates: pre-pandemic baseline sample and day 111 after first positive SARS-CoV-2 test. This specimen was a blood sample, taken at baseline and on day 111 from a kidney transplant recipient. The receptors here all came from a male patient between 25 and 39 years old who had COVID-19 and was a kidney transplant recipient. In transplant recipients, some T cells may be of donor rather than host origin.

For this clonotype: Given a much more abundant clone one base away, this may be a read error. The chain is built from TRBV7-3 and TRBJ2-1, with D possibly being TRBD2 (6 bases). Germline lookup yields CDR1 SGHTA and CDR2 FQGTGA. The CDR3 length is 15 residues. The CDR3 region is CACSLISGPYNEQFF. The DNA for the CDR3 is TGTGCCTGCAGCTTAATTAGCGGCCCCTACAATGAGCAGTTCTTC.

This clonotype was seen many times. The DNA of the CDR3 is TGTGCCAGCAGCTTAGTTGGACAAAGAAACACCATATATTTT. Its translation: CASSLVGQRNTIYF. The chain couples TRBV13 to TRBJ1-3, with D perhaps matching TRBD1 (5 bases). This CDR3 region has 14 residues. Trimming took off 1 base at V and 5 bases at J, with 9 bases between the two ends. Germline values: CDR1 PRHDT, CDR2 FYEKMQ (reference sequence).

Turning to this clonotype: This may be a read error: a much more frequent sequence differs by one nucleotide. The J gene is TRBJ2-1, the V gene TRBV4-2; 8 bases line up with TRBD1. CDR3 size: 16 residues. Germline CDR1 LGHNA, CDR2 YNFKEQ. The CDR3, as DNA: TGTGCCAGCAGCCCCAAAGGGCAGGGGGCTCACAATGGGCAGTTCTTC. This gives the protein CASSPKGQGAHNGQFF.

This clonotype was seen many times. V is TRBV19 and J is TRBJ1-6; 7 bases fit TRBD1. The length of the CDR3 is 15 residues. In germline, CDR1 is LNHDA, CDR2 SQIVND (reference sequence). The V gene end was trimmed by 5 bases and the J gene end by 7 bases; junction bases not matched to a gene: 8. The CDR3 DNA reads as TGTGCCAGTAGTTCCACCGGGACAGAGAATTCACCCCTCCACTTT. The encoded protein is CASSSTGTENSPLHF. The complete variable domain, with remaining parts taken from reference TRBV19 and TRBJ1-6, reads DGGITQSPKYLFRKEGQNVTLSCEQNLNHDAMYWYRQDPGQGLRLIYYSQIVNDFQKGDIAEGYSVSREKKESFPLTVTSAQKNPTAFYLCASSSTGTENSPLHFGNGTRLTVT.

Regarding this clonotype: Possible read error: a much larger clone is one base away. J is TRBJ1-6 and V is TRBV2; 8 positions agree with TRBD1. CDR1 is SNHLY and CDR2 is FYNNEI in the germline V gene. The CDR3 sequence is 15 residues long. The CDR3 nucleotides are TGTGCCAACAGTCAGGGACAGGTTAATAATTCACCCCTCCACTTT. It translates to CANSQGQVNNSPLHF.

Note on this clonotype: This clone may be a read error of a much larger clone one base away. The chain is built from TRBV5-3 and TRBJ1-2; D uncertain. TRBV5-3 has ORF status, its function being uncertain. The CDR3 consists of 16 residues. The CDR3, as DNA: TGTGCCAGACCTGTCACAGTGGTGAGAAAGACCTATGGCTGCACCTTC. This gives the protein CARPVTVVRKTYGCTF.

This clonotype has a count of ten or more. CDR3 amino acids: CASSHTGELFF. For the CDR3, the DNA is TGTGCCAGCAGCCACACCGGGGAGCTGTTTTTT. The V gene is TRBV11-2, the J gene TRBJ2-2, with D unresolved. CDR1 SGHAT and CDR2 FQNNGV come from the germline V gene. CDR3 length: 11 residues. Between the trimmed V and J ends, which lost 5 bases and 3 bases, there was a span of 1 base.

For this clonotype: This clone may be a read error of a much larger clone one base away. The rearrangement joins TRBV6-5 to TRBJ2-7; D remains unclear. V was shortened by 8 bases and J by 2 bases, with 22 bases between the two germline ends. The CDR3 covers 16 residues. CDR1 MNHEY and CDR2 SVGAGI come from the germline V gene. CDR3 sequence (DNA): TGTGCCAGCGCCGACCCCGCTCCCGAACTCCCCTACGAGCAGTACTTC. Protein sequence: CASADPAPELPYEQYF.

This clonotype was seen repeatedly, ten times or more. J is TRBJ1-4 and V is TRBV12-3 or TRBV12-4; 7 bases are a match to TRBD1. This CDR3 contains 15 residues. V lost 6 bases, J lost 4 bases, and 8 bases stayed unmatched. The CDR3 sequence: CASSFTPGGNEKLFF. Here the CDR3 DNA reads TGTGCCAGCAGCTTTACGCCAGGGGGTAATGAAAAACTGTTTTTT.

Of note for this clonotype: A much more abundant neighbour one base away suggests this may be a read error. The CDR3 region is CASGSYREANERFF. CDR3 in DNA: TGTGCCAGCGGGTCTTATCGGGAGGCCAATGAGCGGTTCTTC. The chain carries TRBV28 and TRBJ2-1, with 7 bases fitting TRBD2. The CDR3 consists of 14 residues. CDR1 and CDR2 (germline): MDHEN, SYDVKM.

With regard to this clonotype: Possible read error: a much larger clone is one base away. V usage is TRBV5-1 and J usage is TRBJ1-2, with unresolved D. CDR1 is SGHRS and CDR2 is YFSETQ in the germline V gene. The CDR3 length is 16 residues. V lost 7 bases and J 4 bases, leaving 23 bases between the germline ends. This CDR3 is CASQLGSVRKTYGYTF. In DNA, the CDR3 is TGCGCCAGCCAATTAGGATCGGTTCGAAAGACCTATGGCTACACCTTC.

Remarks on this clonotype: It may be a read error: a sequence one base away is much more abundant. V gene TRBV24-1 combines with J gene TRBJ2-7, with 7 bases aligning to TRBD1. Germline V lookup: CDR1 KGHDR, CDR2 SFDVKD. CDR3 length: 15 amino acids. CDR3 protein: CATSEGGQSSCEQYF. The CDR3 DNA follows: TGTGCCACCAGTGAAGGGGGACAGAGCTCCTGCGAGCAGTACTTC.

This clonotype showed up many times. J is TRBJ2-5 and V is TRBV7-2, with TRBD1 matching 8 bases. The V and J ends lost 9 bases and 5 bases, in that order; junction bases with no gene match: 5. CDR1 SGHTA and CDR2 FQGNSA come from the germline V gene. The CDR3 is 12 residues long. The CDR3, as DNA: TGTGCCAGTCAGGGGGCTGGGGAGACCCAGTACTTC. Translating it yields CASQGAGETQYF.

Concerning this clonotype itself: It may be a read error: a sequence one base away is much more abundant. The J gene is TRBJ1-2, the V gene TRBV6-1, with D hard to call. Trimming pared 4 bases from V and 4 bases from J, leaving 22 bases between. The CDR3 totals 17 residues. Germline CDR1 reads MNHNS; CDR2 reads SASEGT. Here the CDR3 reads CASSGYVGCRKTYGYTF. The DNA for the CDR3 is TGTGCCAGCAGTGGCTATGTGGGATGTAGAAAGACCTATGGCTACACCTTC.

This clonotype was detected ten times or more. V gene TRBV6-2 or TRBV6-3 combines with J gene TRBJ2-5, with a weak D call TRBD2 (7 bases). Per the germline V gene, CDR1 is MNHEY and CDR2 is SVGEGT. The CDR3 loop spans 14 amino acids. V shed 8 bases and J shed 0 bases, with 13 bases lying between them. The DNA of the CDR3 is TGTGCCAGCTCAGCGGGGACATACCAAGAGACCCAGTACTTC. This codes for CASSAGTYQETQYF.

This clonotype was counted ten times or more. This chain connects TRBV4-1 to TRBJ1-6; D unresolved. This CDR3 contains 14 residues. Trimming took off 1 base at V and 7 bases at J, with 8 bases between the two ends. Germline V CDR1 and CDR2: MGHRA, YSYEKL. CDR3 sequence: CASSQVTVNSPLHF. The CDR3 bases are TGCGCCAGCAGCCAAGTAACGGTCAATTCACCCCTCCACTTT.